This paragraph covers one TCR beta chain sequence. The record originates from a study of blood T cell repertoires in COVID-19. The assay was immunoSEQ multiplex PCR, and TCRdb's table has in-frame clones only and misses some. The repertoire consists of around 260,000 clones, with around 90% occurring once and the leading ten covering 2.6%. A Seattle source enrolled patients during active infection and followed them longitudinally. Germline assignment: CDR1 MGHRA and CDR2 YSYEKL. Trimming took 3 bases from V and 6 from J, leaving 16 bases between them. This CDR3 region has 15 residues. The genes are TRBV4-1 and TRBJ2-3, with D perhaps matching TRBD1 (7 bases). The origin of this receptor is a person between 18 and 30 years old with COVID-19, enrolled during active disease. The sample taken for sequencing was peripheral blood. Here the CDR3 DNA reads TGCGCCAGCAGCCACCCCCCCAGGGGGGAGGATACGCAGTATTTT. Translating gives CASSHPPRGEDTQYF.